The entry that follows covers one T cell receptor beta chain sequence. Its matching antigen is unknown. This specimen belongs to a study of T-cell memory formation after mild COVID-19. Study-level information: For the most part, TCR clusters were specific to one donor. Findings of the study overall: Clones contracting over day 15 to 85 were CD4/CD8 balanced, with later expanders leaning CD4+.

MiXCR was run by TCRdb on the 5' RACE reads, yielding one entry per CDR3 protein. The table has about 160,000 distinct CDR3 sequences, 25% to 40% seen once. Sequencing was performed on PBMCs or a T cell subset sorted from them (not recorded which). The sequence came from an adult woman who had mild COVID-19 (a few samples of this study predate the infection). Cell type and time point are not known.

The CDR3 reads CASSLAAGGPEQFF. CDR3 DNA sequence: TGCGCCAGCAGCTTGGCAGCGGGGGGCCCTGAGCAGTTCTTC. The chain combines TRBV5-1 with TRBJ2-1; the match to TRBD2 covers 9 bases. CDR3 length equals 14 residues. In germline, CDR1 is SGHRS, CDR2 YFSETQ. The ends lost 0 bases at V and 9 bases at J; junction bases unmatched: 4.